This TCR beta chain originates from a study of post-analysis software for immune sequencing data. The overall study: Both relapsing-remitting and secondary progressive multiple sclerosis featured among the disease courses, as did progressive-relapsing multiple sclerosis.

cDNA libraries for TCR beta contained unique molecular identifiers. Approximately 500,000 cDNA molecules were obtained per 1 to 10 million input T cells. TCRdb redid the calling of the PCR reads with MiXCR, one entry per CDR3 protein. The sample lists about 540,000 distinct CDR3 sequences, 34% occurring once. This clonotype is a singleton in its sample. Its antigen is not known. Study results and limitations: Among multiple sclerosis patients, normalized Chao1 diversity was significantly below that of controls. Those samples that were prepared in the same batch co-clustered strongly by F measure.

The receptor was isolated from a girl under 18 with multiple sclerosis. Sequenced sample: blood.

The CDR3 loop is CASSPVGAVPMNTEAFF. As DNA, the CDR3 is TGTGCCAGCAGTCCCGTCGGGGCAGTCCCTATGAACACTGAAGCTTTCTTT. The chain employs TRBV28 and TRBJ1-1, with a tentative D call TRBD1 (5 bases). The CDR3 consists of 17 residues. Germline assignment: CDR1 MDHEN and CDR2 SYDVKM. V lost 5 bases and J lost 0, with 19 bases in between.